The 13 T cell receptor beta chains below were found in one sample sequenced in a study of blood T cell repertoires in COVID-19 (dated by TCRdb to 2020 to 2022). Preparation of the library involved the immunoSEQ multiplex PCR assay. In TCRdb, the immuneACCESS table is reduced to in-frame sequences with V and J assigned. These tables do not hold every clone; where another copy was compared, an unresolved V gene accounts for under half, and the others remain unexplained. The sample records 35,000 to 45,000 clones, roughly 89% of which are singletons. The ten largest clonotypes hold 0.3% to 0.45% of the sample. Material: peripheral blood. These receptor sequences come from a human donor in a cohort sampled during active COVID-19.

The V and J genes are TRBV5-1 and TRBJ2-1, with 8 bases aligning to TRBD2. The CDR3 runs 13 residues. With 4 bases clipped from V and 8 bases from J, the junction kept 5 bases outside the gene matches. CDR1 is SGHRS, CDR2 YFSETQ, per germline. This CDR3 is CASSPGLAYEQFF. In DNA, the CDR3 is TGCGCCAGCAGCCCAGGACTAGCCTATGAGCAGTTCTTC.

This rearrangement joins TRBV4-2 to TRBJ2-7; 9 nucleotides line up with TRBD2. The CDR3 has 15 amino acids. The V and J ends lost 1 base and 5 bases, in that order; junction bases with no gene match: 6. Per germline, CDR1 LGHNA and CDR2 YNFKEQ. CDR3 DNA: TGTGCCAGCAGCCAAGCGGGGACTAGCCTCGACGAGCAGTACTTC. Its protein product is CASSQAGTSLDEQYF.

V and J are TRBV15 and TRBJ2-1; 10 positions match TRBD2. V trimming: 3 bases; J trimming: 2 bases; junction bases outside the gene matches: 7. Germline CDR1 is LNHNV and CDR2 is YYDKDF (reference sequence). This CDR3 has 17 residues. CDR3 amino acids: CATSSSGGPPPYNEQFF. In DNA, the CDR3 is TGTGCCACCAGCAGTAGCGGGGGGCCCCCTCCCTACAATGAGCAGTTCTTC.

This clone was counted once. The J gene is TRBJ1-2, the V gene TRBV29-1, with D perhaps TRBD1 (6 bases). Deletions cut 5 bases from V and 6 bases from J, with 19 bases between. The CDR3 is 14 amino acids. CDR1 is SQVTM, CDR2 ANQGSEA, per germline. The CDR3 spells CSVPAQDSTNGYTF. CDR3 nucleotide sequence: TGCAGCGTTCCAGCCCAGGACAGTACAAATGGCTACACCTTC.

The gene calls are TRBV4-3 and TRBJ2-7; the D is unclear. This CDR3 has 13 residues. Germline V CDR1 and CDR2: LGHNA, YSLEER. V lost 0 bases to trimming and J lost 4 bases, with 7 bases between them. The CDR3, as DNA: TGCGCCAGCAGCCAAGAATTCAGATACGAGCAGTACTTC. This codes for CASSQEFRYEQYF.

The table lists this clone with a count of one. This sequence joins TRBV5-1 and TRBJ2-7, with TRBD2 matching 8 bases. Germline V CDR1 and CDR2: SGHRS, YFSETQ. The CDR3 length is 16 residues. V gave up 2 bases and J gave up 0 bases; unmatched junction bases: 7. CDR3 protein: CASSFREAGGSYEQYF. The CDR3 region has the DNA TGCGCCAGCAGCTTTCGGGAGGCGGGGGGCTCCTACGAGCAGTACTTC.

V usage is TRBV4-3 and J usage is TRBJ2-7; a weak D match, TRBD2 (6 bases). Trimming removed 0 bases at V and 3 bases at J, with 9 bases between. CDR1 is LGHNA and CDR2 is YSLEER in the germline V gene. CDR3 length: 14 amino acids. The CDR3 DNA is TGCGCCAGCAGCCAAGAATCCGGGGGCTACGAGCAGTACTTC. This gives the protein CASSQESGGYEQYF.

The chain employs TRBV9 and TRBJ1-2, with D possibly matching TRBD1 (5 bases). The V gene's germline CDR1 is SGDLS and CDR2 YYNGEE. V lost 3 bases and J 5 bases, leaving 11 bases between the germline ends. The CDR3 extends over 13 amino acids. The CDR3 spells CASSGWGGYGYTF. As DNA, the CDR3 is TGTGCCAGCAGCGGTTGGGGGGGATATGGCTACACCTTC. Variable domain in full (rest from reference TRBV9 and TRBJ1-2): DSGVTQTPKHLITATGQRVTLRCSPRSGDLSVYWYQQSLDQGLQFLIQYYNGEERAKGNILERFSAQQFPDLHSELNLSSLELGDSALYFCASSGWGGYGYTFGSGTRLTVV.

The chain is built from TRBV6-2 or TRBV6-3 and TRBJ1-5; tentative D call: TRBD1 (6 bases). Germline CDR1 is MNHEY and CDR2 is SVGEGT. This CDR3 is built from 17 residues. Trimming cost V 1 base and J 1 base, with 14 bases left between them. CDR3: CASSYFGGGGSNQPQHF. The CDR3 coding sequence is TGTGCCAGCAGTTACTTTGGGGGCGGAGGAAGCAATCAGCCCCAGCATTTT.

This sequence joins TRBV6-2 or TRBV6-3 and TRBJ1-2, with D uncertain. Looked up from germline, CDR1 is MNHEY and CDR2 is SVGEGT. CDR3 length: 13 amino acids. Deletions cut 2 bases from V and 0 bases from J, with 4 bases between. The CDR3 here is CASSYSSNYGYTF. CDR3 DNA: TGTGCCAGCAGTTACAGCTCTAACTATGGCTACACCTTC.

The chain links TRBV2 to TRBJ1-1, with D possibly TRBD1 on 6 matching bases. Deletions cut 4 bases from V and 1 base from J, with 16 bases between. The CDR3 sequence is 16 residues long. Germline values: CDR1 SNHLY, CDR2 FYNNEI. The CDR3 nucleotides read TGTGCCAGCAGTGTACCACAGGGAGCCGGGAACACTGAAGCTTTCTTT. It is translated as CASSVPQGAGNTEAFF.

The chain links TRBV7-9 to TRBJ2-1, with 8 positions matching TRBD2. V was pared by 4 bases and J by 2 bases, with 4 bases of the junction left unmatched. Germline lookup yields CDR1 SEHNR and CDR2 FQNEAQ (reference sequence). This CDR3 is built from 15 residues. The DNA for the CDR3 is TGTGCCAGCAGCTGGAGCGGGGGAACCTACAATGAGCAGTTCTTC. This encodes CASSWSGGTYNEQFF. The complete variable domain, with remaining parts taken from reference TRBV7-9 and TRBJ2-1, reads DTGVSQNPRHKITKRGQNVTFRCDPISEHNRLYWYRQTLGQGPEFLTYFQNEAQLEKSRLLSDRFSAERPKGSFSTLEIQRTEQGDSAMYLCASSWSGGTYNEQFFGPGTRLTVL.

The chain employs TRBV6-5 and TRBJ1-1; maybe TRBD1 (5 bases). V lost 5 bases, J lost 0 bases, and 10 bases lay in between. Germline V gene data show CDR1 as MNHEY and CDR2 as SVGAGI. CDR3 length: 14 amino acids. The CDR3 DNA sequence: TGTGCCAGCAGTCGACAGATTATGAACACTGAAGCTTTCTTT. Residues: CASSRQIMNTEAFF.